This T cell receptor (beta chain) was sequenced in a study of human T cells and chemical hapten exposure. What the library attached to individual cDNA molecules were unique molecular identifiers. Each CDR3 protein gets one entry after TCRdb re-called the RACE reads with MiXCR. The sample contains about 82,000 distinct CDR3 sequences, about an eighth of which appear only once. Germline CDR1 reads DFQATT; CDR2 reads SNEGSKA (reference sequence). The CDR3 runs 18 residues. With 1 base clipped from V and 0 bases from J, the junction kept 6 bases outside the gene matches. This clonotype was counted a few times. The sample's time point: patch test 3, about 24 weeks after DPC sensitization. The treatment here: therapeutic diphenylcyclopropenone sensitization with weekly scalp DPC.

This TCR derives from a woman aged 45-60 years with alopecia areata. Some clones in this sample may be carry-over from other donors' samples. Sequenced material: whole blood, taken in connection with sensitization to the hapten diphenylcyclopropenone (DPC). V gene TRBV20-1 combines with J gene TRBJ2-6; 10 nucleotides align to TRBD1. This CDR3 reads CSARVGDRGNSGANVLTF. Written as DNA, the CDR3 is TGCAGTGCTAGAGTCGGGGACAGGGGTAACTCTGGGGCCAACGTCCTGACTTTC.